This T cell receptor beta chain derives from a study of low-dose radiotherapy and immunotherapy resistance in tumors. Study-level information: Radiation delivery to Cohort 1 consisted of 0.5 Gy per fraction every 2 weeks, summing to 6.5 Gy. At a dose of 200 mg/m2, intravenous cyclophosphamide was given every two weeks, one day before radiation and immunotherapy.

Germline V CDR1 and CDR2: DFQATT, SNEGSKA (reference sequence). The CDR3 sequence is 13 residues long. The V gene lost 0 bases and the J gene lost 4 bases, with 9 bases spanning the gap. TRAV- and TRBV-specific primers were used for first-strand cDNA, which covered alpha and beta chains. Amplification of TCRs used a constant-region primer and V-primer adapter for about 18 PCR cycles. mRNA, after isolation, was amplified by in vitro transcription. Via MiXCR, TCRdb re-called the reads, giving one row per CDR3 protein. Of some 16,000 distinct CDR3 sequences listed, about 73% were seen once; the top ten hold around 6%. Eligibility required advanced solid tumors lacking tumor-infiltrating lymphocytes.

The receptor was derived from a human donor with advanced metastatic prostate, ovarian, gallbladder or colorectal cancer (not recorded which). This table probably holds off-target reads from a library built for another chain. V is TRBV20-1 and J is TRBJ2-5; unclear D gene. The DNA for the CDR3 is TGCAGTGCTAGAGATGGGGTTTCAGAGACCCAGTACTTC. It specifies CSARDGVSETQYF.